The text below deals with one T cell receptor (beta chain). The data belong to a study of blood T cell repertoires in COVID-19. Under the authors' procedure: Cell counts per sample came from amplifying reference gene primers. Profiled with immunoSEQ multiplex PCR; TCRdb holds only in-frame clones, not every one. V and J calls and clone size are as listed in that table; D and trimming were resolved from the DNA. The sample comprises about 75,000 clones, 80% to 95% of which are singletons, and less than 8.5% rests with the top ten. Germline trimming cut 2 bases from V and 1 base from J; bases unmatched to any gene: 1. Germline assignment: CDR1 SGHRS and CDR2 YFSETQ. The CDR3 has 15 residues.

Sample: peripheral blood. The clonotype comes from a human donor in a cohort sampled during active COVID-19. The chain is built from TRBV5-1 and TRBJ2-3, with 10 bases matching TRBD2. CDR3: CASSLSGGGTDTQYF. Here the CDR3 DNA reads TGCGCCAGCAGCTTAAGCGGGGGGGGCACAGATACGCAGTATTTT.